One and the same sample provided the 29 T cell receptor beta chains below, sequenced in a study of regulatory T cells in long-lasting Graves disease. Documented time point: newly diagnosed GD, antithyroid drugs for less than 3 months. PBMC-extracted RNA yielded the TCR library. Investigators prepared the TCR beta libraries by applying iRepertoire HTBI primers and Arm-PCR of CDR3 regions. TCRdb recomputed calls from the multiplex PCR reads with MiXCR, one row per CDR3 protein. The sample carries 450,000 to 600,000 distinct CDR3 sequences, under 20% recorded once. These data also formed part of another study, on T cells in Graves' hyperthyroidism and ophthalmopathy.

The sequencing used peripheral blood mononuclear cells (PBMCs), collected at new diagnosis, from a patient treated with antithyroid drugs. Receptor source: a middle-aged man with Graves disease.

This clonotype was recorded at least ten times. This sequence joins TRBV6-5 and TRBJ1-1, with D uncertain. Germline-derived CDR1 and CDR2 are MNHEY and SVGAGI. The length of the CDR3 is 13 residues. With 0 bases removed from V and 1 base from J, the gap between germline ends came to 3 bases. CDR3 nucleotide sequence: TGTGCCAGCAGTTACTCCGAGAACACTGAAGCTTTCTTT. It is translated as CASSYSENTEAFF.

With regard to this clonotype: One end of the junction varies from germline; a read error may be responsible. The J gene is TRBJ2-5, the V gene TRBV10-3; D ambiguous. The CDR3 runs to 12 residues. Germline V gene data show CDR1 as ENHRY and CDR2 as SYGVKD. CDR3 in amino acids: CAVSAQSQTQYF. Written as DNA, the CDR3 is TGTGCCGTCAGTGCACAAAGCCAGACCCAGTACTTC.

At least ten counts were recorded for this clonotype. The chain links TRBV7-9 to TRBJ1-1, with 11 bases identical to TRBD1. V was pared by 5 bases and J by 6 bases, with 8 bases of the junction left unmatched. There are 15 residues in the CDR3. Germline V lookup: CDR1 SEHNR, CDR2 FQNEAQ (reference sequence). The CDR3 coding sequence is TGTGCCAGCAGCCGCGGACAGGGGGCTCCCGCTGAAGCTTTCTTT. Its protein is CASSRGQGAPAEAFF. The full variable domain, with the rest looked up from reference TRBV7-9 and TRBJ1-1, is DTGVSQNPRHKITKRGQNVTFRCDPISEHNRLYWYRQTLGQGPEFLTYFQNEAQLEKSRLLSDRFSAERPKGSFSTLEIQRTEQGDSAMYLCASSRGQGAPAEAFFGQGTRLTVV.

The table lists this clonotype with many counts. The CDR3 sequence is CASKTEGGPYEQYF. Here the CDR3 DNA reads TGTGCCAGCAAAACAGAGGGAGGGCCGTACGAGCAGTACTTC. The gene calls are TRBV12-3 or TRBV12-4 and TRBJ2-7; 7 bases line up with TRBD2. V shed 7 bases and J 4 bases; nucleotides not matched to a gene: 10. The CDR3 has 14 residues.

Written as DNA, the CDR3 is TGTGCCAGCAGCCCGACCCGGACAGGGCTCTATAGCAATCAGCCCCAGCATTTT. Amino acid sequence: CASSPTRTGLYSNQPQHF. The chain links TRBV28 to TRBJ1-5; TRBD1 agrees at 8 bases. Germline loops: CDR1 MDHEN, CDR2 SYDVKM. The CDR3 contains 18 residues. Trimming at V came to 6 bases and at J to 0 bases, leaving 13 bases not matched to a gene.

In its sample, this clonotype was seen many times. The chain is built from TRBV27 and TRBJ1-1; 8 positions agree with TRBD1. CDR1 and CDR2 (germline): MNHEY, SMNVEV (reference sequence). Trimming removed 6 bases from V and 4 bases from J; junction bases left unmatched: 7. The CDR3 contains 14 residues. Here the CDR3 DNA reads TGTGCCAGCAGCTGGCAGGGGGCAGGCACTGAAGCTTTCTTT. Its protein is CASSWQGAGTEAFF.

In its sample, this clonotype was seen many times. The CDR3, as DNA: TGTGCCAGCAGTCCCGGGCTCGGGGCTTACAATGAGCAGTTCTTC. The encoded protein is CASSPGLGAYNEQFF. J is TRBJ2-1 and V is TRBV27; D is possibly TRBD1 or TRBD2 (5 bases each). The germline CDR1 and CDR2 sequences are MNHEY and SMNVEV (reference sequence). V was shortened by 5 bases and J by 4 bases, with 15 bases between the two germline ends. The CDR3 contains 15 residues.

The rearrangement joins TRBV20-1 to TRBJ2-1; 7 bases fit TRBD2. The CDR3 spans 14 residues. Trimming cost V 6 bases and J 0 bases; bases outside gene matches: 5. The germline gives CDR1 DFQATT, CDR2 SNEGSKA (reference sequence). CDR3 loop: CSAAGLSSYNEQFF. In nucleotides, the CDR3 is TGCAGTGCAGCGGGACTTAGCTCCTACAATGAGCAGTTCTTC.

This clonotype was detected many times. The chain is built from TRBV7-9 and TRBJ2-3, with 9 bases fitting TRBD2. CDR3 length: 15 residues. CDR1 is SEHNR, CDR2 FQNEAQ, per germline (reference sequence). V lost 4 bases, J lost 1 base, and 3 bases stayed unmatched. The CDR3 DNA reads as TGTGCCAGCAGCTCGATAGCGGGAGGCACAGATACGCAGTATTTT. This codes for CASSSIAGGTDTQYF.

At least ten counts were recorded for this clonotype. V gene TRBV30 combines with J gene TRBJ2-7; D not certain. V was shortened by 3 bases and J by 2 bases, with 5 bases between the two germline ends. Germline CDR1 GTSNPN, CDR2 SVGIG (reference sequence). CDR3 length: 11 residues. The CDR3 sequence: CAWSRAYEQYF. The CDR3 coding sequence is TGTGCCTGGAGCAGAGCCTACGAGCAGTACTTC.

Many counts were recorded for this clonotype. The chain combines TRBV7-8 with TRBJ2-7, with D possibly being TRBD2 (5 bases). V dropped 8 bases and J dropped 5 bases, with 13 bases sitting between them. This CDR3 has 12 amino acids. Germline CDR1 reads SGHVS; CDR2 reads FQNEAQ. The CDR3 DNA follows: TGTGCCAGCGTGCGCCGAGGGAACGAGCAGTACTTC. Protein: CASVRRGNEQYF.

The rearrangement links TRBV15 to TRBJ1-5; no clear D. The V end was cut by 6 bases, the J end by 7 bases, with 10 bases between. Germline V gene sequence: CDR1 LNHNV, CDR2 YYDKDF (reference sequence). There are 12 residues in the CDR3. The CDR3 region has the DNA TGTGCCACCAGGAGGGAGGGCCAGCCCCAGCATTTT. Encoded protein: CATRREGQPQHF.

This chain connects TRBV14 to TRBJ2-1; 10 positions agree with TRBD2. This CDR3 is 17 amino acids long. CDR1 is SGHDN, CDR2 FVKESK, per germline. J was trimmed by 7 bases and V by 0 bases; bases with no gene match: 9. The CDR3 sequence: CASSQEASGRWWNEQFF. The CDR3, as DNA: TGTGCCAGCAGCCAAGAAGCTAGCGGGAGATGGTGGAATGAGCAGTTCTTC. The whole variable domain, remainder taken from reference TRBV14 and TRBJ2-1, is EAGVTQFPSHSVIEKGQTVTLRCDPISGHDNLYWYRRVMGKEIKFLLHFVKESKQDESGMPNNRFLAERTGGTYSTLKVQPAELEDSGVYFCASSQEASGRWWNEQFFGPGTRLTVL.

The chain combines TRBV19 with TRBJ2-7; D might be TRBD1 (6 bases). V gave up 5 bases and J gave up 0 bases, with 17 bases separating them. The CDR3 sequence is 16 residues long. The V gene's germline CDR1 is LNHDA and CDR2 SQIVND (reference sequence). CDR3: CASSASYRESSYEQYF. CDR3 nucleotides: TGTGCCAGTAGTGCGTCCTACAGGGAAAGCTCCTACGAGCAGTACTTC.

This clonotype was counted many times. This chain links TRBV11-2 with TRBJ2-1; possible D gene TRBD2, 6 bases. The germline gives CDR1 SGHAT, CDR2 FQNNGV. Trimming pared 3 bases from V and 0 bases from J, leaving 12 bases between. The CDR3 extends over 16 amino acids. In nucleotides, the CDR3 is TGTGCCAGCAGCTTCGACCACGGGAGCTCCTACAATGAGCAGTTCTTC. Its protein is CASSFDHGSSYNEQFF. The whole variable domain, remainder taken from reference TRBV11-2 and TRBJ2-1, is EAGVAQSPRYKIIEKRQSVAFWCNPISGHATLYWYQQILGQGPKLLIQFQNNGVVDDSQLPKDRFSAERLKGVDSTLKIQPAKLEDSAVYLCASSFDHGSSYNEQFFGPGTRLTVL.

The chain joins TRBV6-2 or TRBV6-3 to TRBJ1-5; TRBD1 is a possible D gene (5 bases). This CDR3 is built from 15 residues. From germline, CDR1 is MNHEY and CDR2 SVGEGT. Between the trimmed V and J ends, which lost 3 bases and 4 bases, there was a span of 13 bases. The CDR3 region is CASSYAGVGNQPQHF. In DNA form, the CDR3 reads TGTGCCAGCAGTTATGCGGGGGTTGGGAATCAGCCCCAGCATTTT.

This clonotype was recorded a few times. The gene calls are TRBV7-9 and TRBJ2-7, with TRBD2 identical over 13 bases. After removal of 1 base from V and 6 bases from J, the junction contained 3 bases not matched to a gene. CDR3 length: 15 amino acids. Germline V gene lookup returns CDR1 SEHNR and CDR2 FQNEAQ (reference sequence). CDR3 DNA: TGTGCCAGCAGCTTAGTGGGACTAGCGGGAAGCGAGCAGTACTTC. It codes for CASSLVGLAGSEQYF.

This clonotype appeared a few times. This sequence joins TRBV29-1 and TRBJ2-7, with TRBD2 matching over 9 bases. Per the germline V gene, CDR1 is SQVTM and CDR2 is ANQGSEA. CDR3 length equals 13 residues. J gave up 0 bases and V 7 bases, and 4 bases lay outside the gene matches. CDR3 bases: TGCAGCGGGATAGCGGGAGCCTCCTACGAGCAGTACTTC. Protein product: CSGIAGASYEQYF.

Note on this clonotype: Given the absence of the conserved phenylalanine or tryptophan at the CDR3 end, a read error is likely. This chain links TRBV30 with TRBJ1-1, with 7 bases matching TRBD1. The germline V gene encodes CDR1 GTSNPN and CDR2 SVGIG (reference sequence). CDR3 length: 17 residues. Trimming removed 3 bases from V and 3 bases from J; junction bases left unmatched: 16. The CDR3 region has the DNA TGTGCCTGGAGCCAAACCGGGGGCAGGGGGGGAGACACTGAAGCTTTCCTT. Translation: CAWSQTGGRGGDTEAFL.

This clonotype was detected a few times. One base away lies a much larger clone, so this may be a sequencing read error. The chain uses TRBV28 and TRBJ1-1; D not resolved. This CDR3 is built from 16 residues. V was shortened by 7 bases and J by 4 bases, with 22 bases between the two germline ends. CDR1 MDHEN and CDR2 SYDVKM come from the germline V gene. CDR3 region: CASTPPGITLSTEAFF. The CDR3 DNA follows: TGTGCCAGCACTCCACCCGGTATTACGCTGAGCACTGAAGCTTTCTTT.

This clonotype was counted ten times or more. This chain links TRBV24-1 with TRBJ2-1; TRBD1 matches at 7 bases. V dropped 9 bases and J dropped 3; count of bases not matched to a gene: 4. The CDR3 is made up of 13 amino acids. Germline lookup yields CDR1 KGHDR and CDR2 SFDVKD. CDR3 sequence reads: CATARDSYNEQFF. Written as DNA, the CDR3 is TGTGCCACCGCCCGGGACAGCTACAATGAGCAGTTCTTC.

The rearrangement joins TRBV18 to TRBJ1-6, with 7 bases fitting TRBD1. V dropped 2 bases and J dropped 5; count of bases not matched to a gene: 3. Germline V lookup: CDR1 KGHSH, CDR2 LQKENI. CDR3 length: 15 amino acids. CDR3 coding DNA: TGTGCCAGCTCACCAAGGCAGGGGGATAATTCACCCCTCCACTTT. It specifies CASSPRQGDNSPLHF.

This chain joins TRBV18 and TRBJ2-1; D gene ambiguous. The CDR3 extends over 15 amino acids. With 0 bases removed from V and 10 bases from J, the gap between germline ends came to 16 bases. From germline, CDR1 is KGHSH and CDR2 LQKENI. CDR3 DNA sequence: TGTGCCAGCTCACCACCGGGGTGGAGTCTCATAGAGCAGTTCTTC. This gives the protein CASSPPGWSLIEQFF.

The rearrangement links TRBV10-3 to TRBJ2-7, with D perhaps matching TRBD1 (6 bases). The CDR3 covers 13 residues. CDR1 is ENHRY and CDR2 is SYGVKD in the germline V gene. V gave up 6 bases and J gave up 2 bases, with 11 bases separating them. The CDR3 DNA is TGTGCCATCAGAAGGACAGAAGCCTACGAGCAGTACTTC. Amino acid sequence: CAIRRTEAYEQYF.

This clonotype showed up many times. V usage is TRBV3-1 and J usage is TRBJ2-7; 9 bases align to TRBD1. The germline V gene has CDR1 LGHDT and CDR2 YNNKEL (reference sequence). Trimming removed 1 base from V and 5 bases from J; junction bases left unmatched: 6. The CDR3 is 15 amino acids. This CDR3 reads CASSQGRGTGNEQYF. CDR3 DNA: TGTGCCAGCAGCCAAGGTCGGGGGACAGGGAACGAGCAGTACTTC.

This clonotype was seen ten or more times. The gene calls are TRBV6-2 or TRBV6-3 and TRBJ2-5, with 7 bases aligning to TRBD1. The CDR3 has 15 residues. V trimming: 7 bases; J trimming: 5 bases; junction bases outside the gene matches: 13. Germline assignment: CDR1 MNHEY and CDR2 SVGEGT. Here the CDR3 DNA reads TGTGCCAGCAACCCTCGACAGGGAAAGGGCGAGACCCAGTACTTC. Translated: CASNPRQGKGETQYF.

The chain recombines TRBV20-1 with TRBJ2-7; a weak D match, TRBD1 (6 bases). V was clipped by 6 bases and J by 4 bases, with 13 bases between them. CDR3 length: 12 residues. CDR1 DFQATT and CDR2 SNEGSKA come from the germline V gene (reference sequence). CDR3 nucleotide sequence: TGCAGTGCCCGCCCCGGGACATACGAGCAGTACTTC. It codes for CSARPGTYEQYF.

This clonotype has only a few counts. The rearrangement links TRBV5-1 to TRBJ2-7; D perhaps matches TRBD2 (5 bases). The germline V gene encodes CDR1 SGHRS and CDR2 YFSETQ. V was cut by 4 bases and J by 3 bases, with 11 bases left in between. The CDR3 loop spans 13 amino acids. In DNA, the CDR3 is TGCGCCAGCAGCAAGGACGGACTCTACGAGCAGTACTTC. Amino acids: CASSKDGLYEQYF.

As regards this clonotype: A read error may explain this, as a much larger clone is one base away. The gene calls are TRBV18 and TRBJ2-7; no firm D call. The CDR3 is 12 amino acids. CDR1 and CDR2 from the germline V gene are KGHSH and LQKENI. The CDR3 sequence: CAGSHSHYEQYF. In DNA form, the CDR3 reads TGTGCCGGCTCACACTCACACTACGAGCAGTACTTC.